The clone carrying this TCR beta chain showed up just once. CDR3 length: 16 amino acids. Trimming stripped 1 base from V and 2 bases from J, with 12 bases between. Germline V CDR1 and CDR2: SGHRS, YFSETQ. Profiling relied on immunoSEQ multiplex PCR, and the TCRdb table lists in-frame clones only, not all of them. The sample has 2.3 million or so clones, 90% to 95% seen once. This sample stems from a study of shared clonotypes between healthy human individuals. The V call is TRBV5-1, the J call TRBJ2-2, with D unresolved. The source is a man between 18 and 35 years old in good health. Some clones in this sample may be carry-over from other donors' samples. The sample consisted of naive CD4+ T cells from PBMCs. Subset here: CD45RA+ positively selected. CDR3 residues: CASSLSTGHNTGELFF. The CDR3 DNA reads TGCGCCAGCAGCTTGAGCACCGGCCACAACACCGGGGAGCTGTTTTTT.